Reported below is one TCR beta chain. Antigen: not known. The sample is drawn from a study of Tregs in tolerant kidney transplant recipients. About the study: Mixed chimerism was transient after nonmyeloablative marrow transplants from related graft donors. The study's findings and limits: Tolerant patients' donor-specific Tregs expanded beyond overall Tregs, suggesting antigen-driven growth.

Assay used: immunoSEQ multiplex PCR; TCRdb lists only in-frame clones, some missing. This sample has more than 60,000 clones, with roughly 98% found just once. The V end was cut by 0 bases, the J end by 2 bases, with 7 bases between. CDR1 and CDR2 from the germline V gene are GTSNPN and SVGIG (reference sequence). The CDR3 runs to 13 residues. This TCR was sampled from a human donor who received a combined kidney and bone marrow transplant. The source was CD4+ T cells from blood, collected before the transplant. This chain links TRBV30 with TRBJ1-1; D gene uncertain. The CDR3 nucleotides read TGTGCCTGGAGTGTAACAGCTAACACTGAAGCTTTCTTT. This encodes CAWSVTANTEAFF.